The 4 T cell receptor beta chains below come from one sample, sequenced in a study of blood T cell repertoires in COVID-19. Here immunoSEQ multiplex PCR was the method, and the copy in TCRdb shows in-frame clones only, minus some. The table includes over 300,000 clones, 90% detected once. The sequenced material came from peripheral blood. The receptors shown here come from a man between 18 and 29 years old with active or convalescent COVID-19.

This rearrangement joins TRBV6-6 to TRBJ1-6, with 11 bases aligning to TRBD1. Germline V CDR1 and CDR2: MNHNY, SVGAGI (reference sequence). The CDR3 consists of 16 residues. The ends lost 6 bases at V and 7 bases at J; junction bases unmatched: 8. The CDR3 is CASRAGTGGSNSPLHF. The CDR3 region has the DNA TGTGCCAGCAGAGCCGGGACAGGGGGATCGAATTCACCCCTCCACTTT.

This chain joins TRBV28 and TRBJ2-7; 13 positions match TRBD2. Germline V CDR1 and CDR2: MDHEN, SYDVKM. The CDR3 is 14 residues long. V was pared by 3 bases and J by 5 bases, with 1 base of the junction left unmatched. The CDR3: CASSFGLAGDEQYF. DNA of the CDR3: TGTGCCAGCAGTTTCGGACTAGCGGGAGACGAGCAGTACTTC.

The CDR3 is CASSYRQGWSDTQYF. CDR3 nucleotide sequence: TGTGCCAGCAGTTACAGGCAGGGATGGTCAGATACGCAGTATTTT. The V call is TRBV6-5, the J call TRBJ2-3; tentative D call: TRBD1 (5 bases). V lost 2 bases and J 4 bases, leaving 13 bases between the germline ends. The germline CDR1 and CDR2 sequences are MNHEY and SVGAGI. This CDR3 is 15 amino acids long.

The chain employs TRBV28 and TRBJ2-7, with TRBD1 matching over 8 bases. CDR1 and CDR2 (germline): MDHEN, SYDVKM. V was clipped by 1 base and J by 1 base; unmatched bases: 9. The CDR3 length is 17 residues. The CDR3: CASSLYSTGQGSYEQYF. The CDR3 DNA reads as TGTGCCAGCAGTTTATATAGTACCGGACAGGGATCCTACGAGCAGTACTTC.